Following are 21 T cell receptor beta chains from one sample sequenced in a study of T cell responses to AZD1222 COVID-19 vaccine (dated by TCRdb to the early 2020s). This sample's time point label indicates: about 28 days (+/-7) after the second vaccine dose. Taken with the paper, the label for treatment or condition translates to: meningococcal conjugate vaccine given as trial control. The library relied on the immunoSEQ multiplex PCR assay. This is the immuneACCESS table as TCRdb keeps it, with only in-frame sequences that have V and J called. A part of the clones is gone; compared with another copy, unresolved V genes explain less than half, and the rest is unexplained. The sample has around 130,000 clones on record, about 90% of them singletons. The ten largest account for around 8% of the sample. The sample here was peripheral blood, taken 28 days after the second dose of the MenACWY control vaccine. The receptors were sampled from an adult who received the MenACWY meningococcal vaccine as a control.

This clone has a single count. The gene calls are TRBV6-2 or TRBV6-3 and TRBJ2-2; no reliable D call. Between the trimmed V and J ends, which lost 3 bases and 6 bases, there was a span of 11 bases. Germline loops: CDR1 MNHEY, CDR2 SVGEGT. The CDR3 is 14 residues long. The CDR3, as DNA: TGTGCCAGCAGTTATAGGGTTGGGGCCGGGGAGCTGTTTTTT. Amino acid sequence: CASSYRVGAGELFF.

The rearrangement joins TRBV2 to TRBJ2-3, with a weak D call TRBD2 (7 bases). Germline V gene sequence: CDR1 SNHLY, CDR2 FYNNEI. V was clipped by 10 bases and J by 2 bases, with 13 bases between them. This CDR3 contains 13 residues. The CDR3: CATDGGPTDTQYF. The CDR3, as DNA: TGTGCCACGGACGGGGGGCCCACAGATACGCAGTATTTT.

The chain is built from TRBV7-9 and TRBJ2-1; TRBD1 agrees at 10 bases. V was clipped by 5 bases and J by 6 bases; unmatched bases: 7. CDR1 and CDR2 from the germline V gene are SEHNR and FQNEAQ (reference sequence). This CDR3 is 15 amino acids long. CDR3 sequence: CASSPGTGVVNEQFF. Here the CDR3 DNA reads TGTGCCAGCAGCCCCGGGACAGGGGTGGTCAATGAGCAGTTCTTC.

This clone appeared a single time. The chain has TRBV2 and TRBJ2-1; 8 bases line up with TRBD1. V was pared by 11 bases and J by 2 bases, with 8 bases of the junction left unmatched. Germline lookup yields CDR1 SNHLY and CDR2 FYNNEI. The CDR3 extends over 14 amino acids. This CDR3 reads CAGKATGAYNEQFF. CDR3 in DNA: TGTGCCGGGAAAGCGACAGGGGCCTACAATGAGCAGTTCTTC.

The chain links TRBV2 to TRBJ2-3; 10 nucleotides align to TRBD2. Germline V lookup: CDR1 SNHLY, CDR2 FYNNEI. With V trimmed by 4 bases and J by 5 bases, 9 bases remained unmatched. This CDR3 is 16 amino acids long. CDR3 amino acids: CASSVSGGVWKDTQYF. CDR3 DNA sequence: TGTGCCAGCAGTGTAAGCGGGGGGGTTTGGAAAGATACGCAGTATTTT.

The chain has TRBV5-5 and TRBJ2-2; D is unclear. The CDR3 extends over 16 amino acids. The germline gives CDR1 SGHKS, CDR2 YYEKEE (reference sequence). Trimming cost V 0 bases and J 5 bases, with 14 bases left between them. The CDR3 region is CASSLAWGSRTGELFF. The DNA of the CDR3 is TGTGCCAGCAGCTTGGCCTGGGGTTCAAGAACCGGGGAGCTGTTTTTT.

This clone appeared a single time. The chain links TRBV2 to TRBJ2-4, with 8 bases identical to TRBD2. The trim removed 6 bases at V and 4 bases at J, leaving 2 bases unmatched. The CDR3 runs 13 residues. The germline V gene encodes CDR1 SNHLY and CDR2 FYNNEI. CDR3 protein: CASSRGGKNIQYF. The CDR3 DNA reads as TGTGCCAGCAGCCGCGGGGGGAAAAACATTCAGTACTTC.

The chain employs TRBV27 and TRBJ2-2, with 10 bases aligning to TRBD2. Germline assignment: CDR1 MNHEY and CDR2 SMNVEV (reference sequence). Unmatched junction bases numbered 19, after V lost 6 bases and J lost 9 bases. This CDR3 has 18 amino acids. The CDR3 DNA reads TGTGCCAGCAGCAGTACCAGCGGGAGGGCCTTAGAGAACCGGGAGCTGTTTTTT. Protein product: CASSSTSGRALENRELFF.

This chain joins TRBV5-5 and TRBJ2-1, with D tentatively TRBD1 (5 bases). The V gene's germline CDR1 is SGHKS and CDR2 YYEKEE (reference sequence). The CDR3 is 14 residues long. Trimming left V 2 bases short and J 9 bases short, with 15 bases between. For the CDR3, the DNA is TGTGCCAGCAGCTTAGCCAGGGTTATGGGTGAGCAGTTCTTC. It specifies CASSLARVMGEQFF.

The rearrangement uses TRBV12-2 and TRBJ2-3; no DNA check was done on the table's D call, TRBD2. TRBV12-2 counts as a pseudogene. This CDR3 has 15 residues. DNA for the CDR3: TGTGCAAGTCGCTTAGGGACTAGGGTCACAGATACGCAGTATTTT. Its protein product is CASRLGTRVTDTQYF.

The chain links TRBV12-5 to TRBJ1-5; no firm D call. Trimming took 6 bases from V and 2 from J, leaving 11 bases between them. Germline V gene sequence: CDR1 LGHNT, CDR2 FRNRAP. The CDR3 is made up of 14 amino acids. The CDR3 spells CASGRTRGNQPQHF. In DNA, the CDR3 is TGTGCTAGTGGGAGAACACGTGGCAATCAGCCCCAGCATTTT.

The rearrangement links TRBV18 to TRBJ1-2; TRBD1 matches 7 bases. The trim removed 3 bases at V and 4 bases at J, leaving 2 bases unmatched. Germline values: CDR1 KGHSH, CDR2 LQKENI. The CDR3 covers 13 residues. CDR3 in amino acids: CASSPGQIYGYTF. For the CDR3, the DNA is TGTGCCAGCTCACCGGGACAGATCTATGGCTACACCTTC. Complete variable domain (other parts from reference TRBV18 and TRBJ1-2): NAGVMQNPRHLVRRRGQEARLRCSPMKGHSHVYWYRQLPEEGLKFMVYLQKENIIDESGMPKERFSAEFPKEGPSILRIQQVVRGDSAAYFCASSPGQIYGYTFGSGTRLTVV.

This chain links TRBV7-8 with TRBJ2-1; 9 bases line up with TRBD2. CDR3 length: 15 residues. V dropped 8 bases and J dropped 9; count of bases not matched to a gene: 14. Per germline, CDR1 SGHVS and CDR2 FQNEAQ. The CDR3 sequence: CASQWGAAGGTEQFF. The CDR3 DNA is TGTGCCAGCCAGTGGGGGGCAGCGGGGGGCACTGAGCAGTTCTTC.

The chain carries TRBV6-1 and TRBJ2-7; 8 bases line up with TRBD1. Trimming at V came to 6 bases and at J to 3 bases, leaving 4 bases not matched to a gene. Germline CDR1 is MNHNS and CDR2 is SASEGT. There are 13 residues in the CDR3. CDR3 protein: CASSPGTGYEQYF. The CDR3 DNA follows: TGTGCCAGCAGCCCCGGGACAGGCTACGAGCAGTACTTC.

The DNA for the CDR3 is TGTGCCAGCAGTTACGCCTTTCAGCAGTACTTC. Its protein product is CASSYAFQQYF. V gene TRBV6-5 combines with J gene TRBJ2-7, with unresolved D. Germline lookup yields CDR1 MNHEY and CDR2 SVGAGI. CDR3 size: 11 residues. The ends were cut back, 2 bases at V and 8 bases at J, with 7 bases in the middle.

The chain carries TRBV30 and TRBJ1-6, with D possibly being TRBD1 (6 bases). Per germline, CDR1 GTSNPN and CDR2 SVGIG (reference sequence). The CDR3 consists of 14 residues. V lost 3 bases and J lost 10, with 16 bases in between. CDR3: CAWRFGGLSSPLHF. DNA for the CDR3: TGTGCCTGGAGGTTCGGGGGGCTATCGTCACCCCTCCACTTT.

Only one count was recorded for this clone. The chain uses TRBV7-2 and TRBJ2-1, with 8 bases that match TRBD1. The CDR3 totals 16 residues. The ends lost 5 bases at V and 5 bases at J; junction bases unmatched: 11. CDR1 is SGHTA and CDR2 is FQGNSA in the germline V gene. The CDR3 region is CASSPSGQGHHNEQFF. CDR3 bases: TGTGCCAGCAGCCCTTCCGGACAGGGACATCACAATGAGCAGTTCTTC.

This clone appeared a few times. The rearrangement joins TRBV11-2 to TRBJ2-2; D tentatively reads TRBD1 or TRBD2 (5 bases each). This CDR3 comprises 13 residues. Trimming pared 1 base from V and 5 bases from J, leaving 5 bases between. Germline V gene data show CDR1 as SGHAT and CDR2 as FQNNGV. CDR3 coding DNA: TGTGCCAGCAGCTTAGGGGGGACCGGGGAGCTGTTTTTT. This encodes CASSLGGTGELFF.

This chain uses TRBV7-8 with TRBJ2-3; TRBD1 might be the D (5 bases). The germline CDR1 and CDR2 sequences are SGHVS and FQNEAQ. Trimming took 5 bases from V and 3 from J, leaving 12 bases between them. The CDR3 length is 14 residues. CDR3 DNA sequence: TGTGCCAGCAGCACCGGACAAAATACAGATACGCAGTATTTT. Its protein product is CASSTGQNTDTQYF.

Comments on this clone: Germline and junction disagree at one end, which may indicate a read error. The genes are TRBV7-7 and TRBJ2-5, with D possibly TRBD2 on 6 matching bases. The CDR3 spans 15 residues. Germline values: CDR1 SSHAT, CDR2 FNYEAQ (reference sequence). CDR3 DNA: TGTGCTAGCAGCTTAGCGTTTGGAGGGCAAGAGACCCAGTACTTC. This translates into CASSLAFGGQETQYF.

This rearrangement joins TRBV7-2 to TRBJ2-2; weak D call: TRBD1 (5 bases). Between the trimmed V and J ends, which lost 3 bases and 1 base, there was a span of 12 bases. Looked up from germline, CDR1 is SGHTA and CDR2 is FQGNSA. This CDR3 is built from 16 residues. The CDR3 is CASSFQGARNTGELFF. The DNA of the CDR3 is TGTGCCAGCAGCTTTCAAGGGGCGCGGAACACCGGGGAGCTGTTTTTT.